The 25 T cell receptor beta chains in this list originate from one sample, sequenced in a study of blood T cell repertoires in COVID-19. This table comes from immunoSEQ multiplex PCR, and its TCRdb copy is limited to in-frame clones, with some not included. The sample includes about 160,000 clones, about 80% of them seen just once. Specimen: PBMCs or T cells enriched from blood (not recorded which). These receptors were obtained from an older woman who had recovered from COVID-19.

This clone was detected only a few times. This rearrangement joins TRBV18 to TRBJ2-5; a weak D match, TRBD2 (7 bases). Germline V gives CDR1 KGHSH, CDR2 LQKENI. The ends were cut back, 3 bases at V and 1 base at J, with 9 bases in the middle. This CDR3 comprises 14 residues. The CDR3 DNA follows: TGTGCCAGCTCACCCCGGGGGGCCCAAGAGACCCAGTACTTC. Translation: CASSPRGAQETQYF. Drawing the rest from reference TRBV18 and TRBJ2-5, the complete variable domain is NAGVMQNPRHLVRRRGQEARLRCSPMKGHSHVYWYRQLPEEGLKFMVYLQKENIIDESGMPKERFSAEFPKEGPSILRIQQVVRGDSAAYFCASSPRGAQETQYFGPGTRLLVL.

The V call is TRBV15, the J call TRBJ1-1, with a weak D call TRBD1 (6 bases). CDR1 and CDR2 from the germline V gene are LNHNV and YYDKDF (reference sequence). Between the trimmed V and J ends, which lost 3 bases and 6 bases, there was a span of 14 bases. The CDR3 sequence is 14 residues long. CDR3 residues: CATSRVRGFSEAFF. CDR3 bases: TGTGCCACCAGCAGGGTCAGGGGTTTCTCTGAAGCTTTCTTT.

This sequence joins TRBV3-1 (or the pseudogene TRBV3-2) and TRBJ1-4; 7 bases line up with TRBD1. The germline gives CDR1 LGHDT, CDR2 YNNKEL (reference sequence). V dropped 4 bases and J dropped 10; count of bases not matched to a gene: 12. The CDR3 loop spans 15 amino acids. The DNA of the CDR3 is TGTGCCAGCAGCCGAGAGACAGGGTTAGTCGGAAAACTGTTTTTT. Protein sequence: CASSRETGLVGKLFF.

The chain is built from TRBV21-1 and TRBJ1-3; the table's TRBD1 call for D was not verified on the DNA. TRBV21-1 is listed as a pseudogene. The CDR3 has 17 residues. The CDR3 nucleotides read TGTGCCAGCAGCAAAGATTCCGACAGGGTGTTGGGAAACACCATATATTTT. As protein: CASSKDSDRVLGNTIYF.

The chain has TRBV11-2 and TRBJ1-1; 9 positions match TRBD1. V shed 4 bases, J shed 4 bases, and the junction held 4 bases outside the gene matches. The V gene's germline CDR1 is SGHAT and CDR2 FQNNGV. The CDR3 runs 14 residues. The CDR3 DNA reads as TGTGCCAGCAGCTCGAGGACAGGGGTCACTGAAGCTTTCTTT. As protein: CASSSRTGVTEAFF. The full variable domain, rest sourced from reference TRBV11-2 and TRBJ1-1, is EAGVAQSPRYKIIEKRQSVAFWCNPISGHATLYWYQQILGQGPKLLIQFQNNGVVDDSQLPKDRFSAERLKGVDSTLKIQPAKLEDSAVYLCASSSRTGVTEAFFGQGTRLTVV.

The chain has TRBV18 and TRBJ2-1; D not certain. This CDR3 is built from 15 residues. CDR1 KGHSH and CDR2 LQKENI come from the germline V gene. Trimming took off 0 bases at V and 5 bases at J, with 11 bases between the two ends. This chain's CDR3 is CASSPPTEPDNEQFF. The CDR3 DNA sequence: TGTGCCAGCTCACCACCCACAGAACCAGACAATGAGCAGTTCTTC.

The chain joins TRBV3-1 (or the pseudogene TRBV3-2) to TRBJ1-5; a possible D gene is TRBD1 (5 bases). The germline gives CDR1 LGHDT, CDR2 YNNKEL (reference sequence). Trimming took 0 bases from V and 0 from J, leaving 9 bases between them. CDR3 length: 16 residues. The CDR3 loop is CASSQDAGYSNQPQHF. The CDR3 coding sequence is TGTGCCAGCAGCCAAGATGCAGGGTATAGCAATCAGCCCCAGCATTTT.

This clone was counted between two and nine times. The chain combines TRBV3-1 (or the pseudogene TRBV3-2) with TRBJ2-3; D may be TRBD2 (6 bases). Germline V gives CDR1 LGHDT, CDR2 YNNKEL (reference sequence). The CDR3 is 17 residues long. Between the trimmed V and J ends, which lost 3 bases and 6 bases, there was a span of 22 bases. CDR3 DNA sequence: TGTGCCAGCAGCCAGGGGACCCGGGACTCTGGATTGGATACGCAGTATTTT. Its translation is CASSQGTRDSGLDTQYF.

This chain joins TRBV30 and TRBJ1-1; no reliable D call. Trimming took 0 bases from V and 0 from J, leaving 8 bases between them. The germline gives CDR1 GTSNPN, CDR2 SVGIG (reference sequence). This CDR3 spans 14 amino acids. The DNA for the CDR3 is TGTGCCTGGAGTGTAAGCTACTTGAACACTGAAGCTTTCTTT. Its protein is CAWSVSYLNTEAFF.

The DNA of the CDR3 is TGTGCCAGCAGCATAGGACTAGCGGGGGGCTCACTTTCAGATACGCAGTATTTT. This encodes CASSIGLAGGSLSDTQYF. This chain uses TRBV21-1 with TRBJ2-3; TRBD2, the table's D call, was not compared with the DNA. TRBV21-1 is given as a pseudogene. CDR3 length: 18 residues.

The CDR3: CASSEDRPGKNEQFF. Here the CDR3 DNA reads TGTGCCAGCAGTGAAGATCGGCCAGGGAAGAATGAGCAGTTCTTC. The chain employs TRBV6-1 and TRBJ2-1; possible D gene TRBD1, 5 bases. Germline V CDR1 and CDR2: MNHNS, SASEGT. Trimming took off 1 base at V and 7 bases at J, with 14 bases between the two ends. CDR3 length: 15 residues.

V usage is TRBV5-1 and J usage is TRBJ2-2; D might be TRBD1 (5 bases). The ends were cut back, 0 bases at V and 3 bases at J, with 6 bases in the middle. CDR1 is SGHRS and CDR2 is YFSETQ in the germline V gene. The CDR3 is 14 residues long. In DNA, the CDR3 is TGCGCCAGCAGCTTGGAAGGGGACACCGGGGAGCTGTTTTTT. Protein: CASSLEGDTGELFF.

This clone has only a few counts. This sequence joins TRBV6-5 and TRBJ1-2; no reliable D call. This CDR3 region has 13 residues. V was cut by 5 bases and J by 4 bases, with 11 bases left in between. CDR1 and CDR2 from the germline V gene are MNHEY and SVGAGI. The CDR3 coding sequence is TGTGCCAGCAGTCCTGGGGAGGTCTATGGCTACACCTTC. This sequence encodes CASSPGEVYGYTF.

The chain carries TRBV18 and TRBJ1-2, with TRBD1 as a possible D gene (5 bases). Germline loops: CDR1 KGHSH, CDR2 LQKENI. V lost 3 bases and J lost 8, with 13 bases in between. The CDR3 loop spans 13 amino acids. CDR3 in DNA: TGTGCCAGCTCACCGGACATTCAACGGGGCTACACCTTC. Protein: CASSPDIQRGYTF.

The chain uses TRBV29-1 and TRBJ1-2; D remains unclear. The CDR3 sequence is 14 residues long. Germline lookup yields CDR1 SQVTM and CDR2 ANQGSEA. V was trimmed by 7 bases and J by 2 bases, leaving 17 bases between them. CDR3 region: CSAIGLGRNYGYTF. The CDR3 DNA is TGCAGCGCCATAGGGCTAGGGAGGAACTATGGCTACACCTTC.

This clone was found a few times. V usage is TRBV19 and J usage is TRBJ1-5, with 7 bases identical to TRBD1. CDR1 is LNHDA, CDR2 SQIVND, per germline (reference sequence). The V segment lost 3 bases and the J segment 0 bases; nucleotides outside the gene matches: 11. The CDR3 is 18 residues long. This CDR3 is CASSMGDRVLNSNQPQHF. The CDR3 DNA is TGTGCCAGTAGTATGGGAGACAGGGTCCTCAATAGCAATCAGCCCCAGCATTTT.

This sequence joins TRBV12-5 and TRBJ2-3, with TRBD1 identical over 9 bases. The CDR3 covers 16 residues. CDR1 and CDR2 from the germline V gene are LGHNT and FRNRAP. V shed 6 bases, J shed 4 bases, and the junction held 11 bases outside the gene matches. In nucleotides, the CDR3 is TGTGCTAGTGGCCCCCACCCGACAGGGGGGCCAGATACGCAGTATTTT. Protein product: CASGPHPTGGPDTQYF.

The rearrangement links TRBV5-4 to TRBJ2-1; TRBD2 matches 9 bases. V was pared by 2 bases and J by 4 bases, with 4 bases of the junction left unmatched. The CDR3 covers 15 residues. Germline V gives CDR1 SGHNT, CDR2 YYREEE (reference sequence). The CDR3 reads CASSLAAGGYNEQFF. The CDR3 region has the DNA TGTGCCAGCAGCTTAGCCGCGGGGGGGTACAATGAGCAGTTCTTC.

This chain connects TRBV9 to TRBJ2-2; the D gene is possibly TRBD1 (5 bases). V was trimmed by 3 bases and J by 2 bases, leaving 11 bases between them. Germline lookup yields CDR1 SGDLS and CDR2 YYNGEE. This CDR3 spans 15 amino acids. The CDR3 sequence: CASSDPRANTGELFF. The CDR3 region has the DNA TGTGCCAGCAGCGATCCCAGGGCCAACACCGGGGAGCTGTTTTTT.

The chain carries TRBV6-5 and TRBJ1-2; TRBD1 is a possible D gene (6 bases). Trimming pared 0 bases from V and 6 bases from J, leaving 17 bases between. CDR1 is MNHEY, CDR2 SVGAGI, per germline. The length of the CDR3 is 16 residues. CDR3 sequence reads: CASSYSGAGGSHGYTF. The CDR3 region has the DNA TGTGCCAGCAGTTACTCCGGTGCGGGGGGCAGTCATGGCTACACCTTC.

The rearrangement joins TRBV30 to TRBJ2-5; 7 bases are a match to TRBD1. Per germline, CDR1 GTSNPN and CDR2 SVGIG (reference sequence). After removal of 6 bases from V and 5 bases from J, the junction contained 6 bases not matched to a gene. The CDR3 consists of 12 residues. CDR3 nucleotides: TGTGCCTGTACTACAGGGGTGGAGACCCAGTACTTC. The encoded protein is CACTTGVETQYF.

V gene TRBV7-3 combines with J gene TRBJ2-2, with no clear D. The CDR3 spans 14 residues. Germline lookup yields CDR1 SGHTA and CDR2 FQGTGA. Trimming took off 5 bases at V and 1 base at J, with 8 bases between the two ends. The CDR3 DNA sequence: TGTGCCAGCAGCGCGTACAGGAACACCGGGGAGCTGTTTTTT. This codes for CASSAYRNTGELFF.

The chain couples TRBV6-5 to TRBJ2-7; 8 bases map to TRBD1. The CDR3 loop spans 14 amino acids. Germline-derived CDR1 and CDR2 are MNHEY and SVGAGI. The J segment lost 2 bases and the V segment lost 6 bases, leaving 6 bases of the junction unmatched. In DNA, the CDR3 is TGTGCCAGCAGGATGGGACAGGAAACCTACGAGCAGTACTTC. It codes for CASRMGQETYEQYF.

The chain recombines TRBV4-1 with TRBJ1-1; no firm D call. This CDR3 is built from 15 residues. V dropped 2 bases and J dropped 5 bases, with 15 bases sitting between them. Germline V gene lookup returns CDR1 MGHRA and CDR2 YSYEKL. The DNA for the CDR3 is TGCGCCAGCAGCCAACTAGAGCCTCGGGGAACTGAAGCTTTCTTT. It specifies CASSQLEPRGTEAFF.

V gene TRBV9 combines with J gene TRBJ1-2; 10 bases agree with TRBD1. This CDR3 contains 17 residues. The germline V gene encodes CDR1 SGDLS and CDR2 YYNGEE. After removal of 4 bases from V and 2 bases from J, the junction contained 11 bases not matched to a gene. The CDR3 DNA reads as TGTGCCAGCAGCCCCGCCGGGACAGGGGCGAAGAACTATGGCTACACCTTC. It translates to CASSPAGTGAKNYGYTF.